A selection of T cell receptor beta chains follows, all from one sample in a study of cytomegalovirus exposure and HLA in healthy donors. The assay was immunoSEQ multiplex PCR, and TCRdb's table has in-frame clones only and misses some. This table holds some 120,000 clones, 75% to 85% found once. Source material: PBMCs. The origin of the receptors is a man aged 25 to 40 in good health and CMV-seronegative. CDR3s include the opening cysteine and the closing phenylalanine or tryptophan. D genes are given only for firm matches. A clone size is listed for some rows: how often the clone was seen (once, few, many), or a class if it is expanded.

j_gene | len | v_gene | d_gene | abundance | CDR3aa | CDR3nt
TRBJ2-7 | 14 | TRBV5-4 | - | - | CASSFRLAKDEQYF | TGTGCCAGCAGCTTTAGGCTAGCGAAGGACGAGCAGTACTTC
TRBJ2-7 | 13 | TRBV7-9 | - | - | CASTTGLQGEQYF | TGTGCCAGCACCACCGGCCTGCAGGGCGAGCAGTACTTC
TRBJ2-7 | 12 | TRBV30 | TRBD1 | - | CAGQGDSYEQYF | TGTGCCGGCCAGGGGGATTCCTACGAGCAGTACTTC
TRBJ1-1 | 11 | TRBV6-5 | - | - | CASRLGGEAFF | TGTGCCAGCAGGCTCGGGGGTGAAGCTTTCTTT
TRBJ2-1 | 15 | TRBV10-3 | TRBD1 | once | CAISRQGEAYNEQFF | TGTGCCATCAGTCGACAGGGGGAAGCTTACAATGAGCAGTTCTTC
TRBJ1-2 | 13 | TRBV7-9 | TRBD1 | - | CASSFRTGTGYTF | TGTGCCAGCAGCTTTAGGACAGGGACCGGCTACACCTTC
TRBJ2-7 | 19 | TRBV13 | TRBD2 | - | CASSVRSSAGGPIAYEQYF | TGTGCCAGCAGCGTCCGGTCGAGTGCGGGAGGGCCCATAGCCTACGAGCAGTACTTC
TRBJ2-7 | 15 | TRBV7-8 | TRBD2 | - | CASSWGLADSYEQYF | TGTGCCAGCAGCTGGGGACTAGCGGACTCCTACGAGCAGTACTTC
TRBJ2-2 | 16 | TRBV25-1 | TRBD2 | - | CASSEGGLAGPGELFF | TGTGCCAGCAGTGAAGGCGGACTAGCGGGCCCCGGGGAGCTGTTTTTT
TRBJ2-7 | 12 | TRBV19 | TRBD2 | - | CASSGGAYEQYF | TGTGCCAGTAGCGGGGGGGCCTACGAGCAGTACTTC
TRBJ1-5 | 14 | TRBV4-1 | - | - | CASSRQGDSQPQHF | TGCGCCAGCAGCCGCCAAGGGGATAGTCAGCCCCAGCATTTT
TRBJ1-1 | 12 | TRBV5-1 | - | few | CASSSYNTEAFF | TGCGCCAGCAGCTCCTATAACACTGAAGCTTTCTTT
TRBJ2-1 | 17 | TRBV4-3 | - | once | CASSQDTLESSYNEQFF | TGCGCCAGCAGCCAAGATACCCTAGAGAGCTCCTACAATGAGCAGTTCTTC
TRBJ1-2 | 13 | TRBV2 | TRBD1 | - | CASRSGTDYGYTF | TGTGCCAGCAGGTCCGGGACAGACTATGGCTACACCTTC
TRBJ2-7 | 13 | TRBV25-1 | TRBD2 | once | CASRTSGSYEQYF | TGTGCCAGCAGGACTAGCGGGTCCTACGAGCAGTACTTC
TRBJ1-4 | 15 | TRBV6-5 | - | - | CASSQLTATNEKLFF | TGTGCCAGCAGCCAACTCACAGCAACTAATGAAAAACTGTTTTTT
TRBJ2-7 | 11 | TRBV30 | - | - | CAWSTVYEQYF | TGTGCCTGGTCGACTGTCTACGAGCAGTACTTC
TRBJ1-5 | 15 | TRBV5-1 | - | few | CASSPTTGNNQPQHF | TGCGCCAGCAGCCCGACAACAGGGAATAATCAGCCCCAGCATTTT
TRBJ1-4 | 15 | TRBV11-2 | TRBD1 | - | CASSLTGTANEKLFF | TGTGCCAGCAGCCTAACCGGGACAGCTAATGAAAAACTGTTTTTT
TRBJ2-7 | 14 | TRBV7-8 | TRBD2 | - | CASSLTSFNYEQYF | TGTGCCAGCAGCCTGACTAGCTTCAACTACGAGCAGTACTTC
TRBJ2-2 | 15 | TRBV7-9 | - | few | CASSNTYPNTGELFF | TGTGCCAGCAGTAATACCTACCCGAACACCGGGGAGCTGTTTTTT
TRBJ2-7 | 18 | TRBV2 | TRBD2 | - | CASSPITSGSGRSSEQYF | TGTGCCAGCAGTCCCATAACATCGGGCAGCGGGAGGTCGTCCGAGCAGTACTTC
TRBJ2-7 | 16 | TRBV28 | TRBD2 | - | CASSLRLAVSSYEQYF | TGTGCCAGCAGTCTGAGACTAGCGGTTAGCTCCTACGAGCAGTACTTC
TRBJ2-3 | 14 | TRBV11-2 | - | - | CASSSGDSTDTQYF | TGTGCCAGCAGCTCGGGGGACTCCACAGATACGCAGTATTTT
TRBJ2-2 | 13 | TRBV29-1 | - | once | CSVEDWQGGELFF | TGCAGCGTTGAAGATTGGCAGGGCGGGGAGCTGTTTTTT
TRBJ2-1 | 12 | TRBV18 | - | - | CASSGAYNEQFF | TGTGCCAGCTCAGGGGCTTACAATGAGCAGTTCTTC
TRBJ2-7 | 15 | TRBV6-5 | TRBD2 | once | CASSYDRASGSEQYF | TGTGCCAGCAGTTACGATCGGGCTAGCGGGAGCGAGCAGTACTTC
TRBJ1-1 | 13 | TRBV6-5 | - | - | CASSEEDWGEAFF | TGTGCCAGCAGTGAAGAGGACTGGGGTGAAGCTTTCTTT
TRBJ2-1 | 14 | TRBV6-6 | TRBD2 | - | CASSYSGRANEQFF | TGTGCCAGCAGTTACAGCGGGAGGGCCAATGAGCAGTTCTTC
TRBJ2-7 | 14 | TRBV6-5 | TRBD1 | - | CASSSDRGSGEQYF | TGTGCCAGCAGTTCCGACAGGGGATCGGGCGAGCAGTACTTC
TRBJ2-2 | 16 | TRBV18 | TRBD1 | - | CASSPPTGTNTGELFF | TGTGCCAGCTCACCCCCGACAGGGACGAACACCGGGGAGCTGTTTTTT
TRBJ2-1 | 16 | TRBV4-1 | - | - | CASSPSRDLLYNEQFF | TGCGCCAGCAGCCCCTCTAGGGACTTACTATACAATGAGCAGTTCTTC
TRBJ1-2 | 15 | TRBV5-6 | - | - | CASSLYAALTSGYTF | TGTGCCAGCAGCTTGTACGCGGCCTTGACTTCTGGCTACACCTTC
TRBJ1-1 | 13 | TRBV30 | TRBD1 | - | CAWRGQQNTEAFF | TGTGCCTGGAGGGGACAGCAGAACACTGAAGCTTTCTTT
TRBJ2-1 | 12 | TRBV19 | - | - | CASSGGYNEQFF | TGTGCCAGTAGTGGAGGGTACAATGAGCAGTTCTTC
TRBJ2-7 | 13 | TRBV5-4 | TRBD2 | - | CASSSTTAGEQYF | TGTGCCAGCAGCTCGACTACAGCGGGAGAGCAGTACTTC
TRBJ1-4 | 14 | TRBV5-4 | TRBD1 | - | CASSSGTGYEKLFF | TGTGCCAGCAGCTCCGGGACAGGGTATGAAAAACTGTTTTTT